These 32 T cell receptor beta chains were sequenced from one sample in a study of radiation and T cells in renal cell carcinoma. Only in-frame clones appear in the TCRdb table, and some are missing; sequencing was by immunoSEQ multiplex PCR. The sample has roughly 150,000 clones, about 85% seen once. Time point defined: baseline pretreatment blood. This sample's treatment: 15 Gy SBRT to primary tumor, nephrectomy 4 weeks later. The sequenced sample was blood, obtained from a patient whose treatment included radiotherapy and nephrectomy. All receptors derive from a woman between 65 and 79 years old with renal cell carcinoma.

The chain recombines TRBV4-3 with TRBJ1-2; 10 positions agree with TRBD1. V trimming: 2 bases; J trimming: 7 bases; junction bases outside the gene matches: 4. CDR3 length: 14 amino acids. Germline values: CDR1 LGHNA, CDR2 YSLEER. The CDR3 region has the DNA TGCGCCAGCAGCCAACTTAGGACAGGGGGTGGCTACACCTTC. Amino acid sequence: CASSQLRTGGGYTF.

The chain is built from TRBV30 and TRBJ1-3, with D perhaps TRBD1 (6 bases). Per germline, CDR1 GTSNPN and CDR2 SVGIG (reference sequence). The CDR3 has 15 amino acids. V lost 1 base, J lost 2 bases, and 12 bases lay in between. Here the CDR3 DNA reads TGTGCCTGGAGTGGCGGGGCAGGGGCTGGAAACACCATATATTTT. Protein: CAWSGGAGAGNTIYF.

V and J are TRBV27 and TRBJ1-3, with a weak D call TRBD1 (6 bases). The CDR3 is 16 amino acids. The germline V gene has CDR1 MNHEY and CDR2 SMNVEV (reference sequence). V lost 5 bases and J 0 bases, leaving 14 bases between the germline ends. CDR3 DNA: TGTGCCAGCAGTGCCGGGACACCTTTCTCTGGAAACACCATATATTTT. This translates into CASSAGTPFSGNTIYF.

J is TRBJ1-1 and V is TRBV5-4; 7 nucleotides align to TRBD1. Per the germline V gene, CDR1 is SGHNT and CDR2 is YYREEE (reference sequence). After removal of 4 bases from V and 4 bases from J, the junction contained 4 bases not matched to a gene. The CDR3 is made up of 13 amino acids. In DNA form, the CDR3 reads TGTGCCAGCAGCCGCACAGGGGTCACTGAAGCTTTCTTT. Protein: CASSRTGVTEAFF.

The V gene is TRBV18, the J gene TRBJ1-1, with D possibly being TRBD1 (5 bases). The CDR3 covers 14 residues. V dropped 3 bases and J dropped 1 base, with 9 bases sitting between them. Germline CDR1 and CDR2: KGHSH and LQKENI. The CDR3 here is CASSPGGRNTEAFF. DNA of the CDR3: TGTGCCAGCTCACCGGGGGGGAGGAACACTGAAGCTTTCTTT.

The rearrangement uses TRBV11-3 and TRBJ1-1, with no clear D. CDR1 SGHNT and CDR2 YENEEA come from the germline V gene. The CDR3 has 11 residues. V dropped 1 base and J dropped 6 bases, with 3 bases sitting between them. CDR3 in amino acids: CASSLGSEAFF. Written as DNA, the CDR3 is TGTGCCAGCAGCTTAGGATCTGAAGCTTTCTTT.

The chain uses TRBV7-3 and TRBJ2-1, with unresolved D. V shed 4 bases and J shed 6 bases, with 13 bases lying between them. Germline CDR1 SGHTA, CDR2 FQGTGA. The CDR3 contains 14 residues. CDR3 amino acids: CASSSRAESNEQFF. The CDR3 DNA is TGTGCCAGCAGCTCCCGGGCGGAAAGCAATGAGCAGTTCTTC.

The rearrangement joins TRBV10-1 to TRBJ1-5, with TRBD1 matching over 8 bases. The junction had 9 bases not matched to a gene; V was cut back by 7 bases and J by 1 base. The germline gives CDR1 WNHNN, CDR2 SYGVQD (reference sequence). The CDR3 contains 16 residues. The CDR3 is CASILRTGRSNQPQHF. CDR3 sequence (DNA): TGCGCCAGCATTCTTCGGACAGGGAGAAGCAATCAGCCCCAGCATTTT.

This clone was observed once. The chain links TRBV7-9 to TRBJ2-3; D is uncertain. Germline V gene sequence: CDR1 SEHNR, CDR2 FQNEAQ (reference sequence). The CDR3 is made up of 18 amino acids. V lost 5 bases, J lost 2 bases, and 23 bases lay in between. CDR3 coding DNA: TGTGCCAGCAGCCCGAAAGTAGCCTCCACGGACCTCACAGATACGCAGTATTTT. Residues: CASSPKVASTDLTDTQYF. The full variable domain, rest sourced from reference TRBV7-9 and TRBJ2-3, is DTGVSQNPRHKITKRGQNVTFRCDPISEHNRLYWYRQTLGQGPEFLTYFQNEAQLEKSRLLSDRFSAERPKGSFSTLEIQRTEQGDSAMYLCASSPKVASTDLTDTQYFGPGTRLTVL.

CDR3 loop: CASSQEGFMGTEAFF. In DNA, the CDR3 is TGTGCCAGCAGCCAAGAGGGTTTTATGGGCACTGAAGCTTTCTTT. The chain employs TRBV11-2 and TRBJ1-1, with no clear D. The CDR3 runs 15 residues. Germline values: CDR1 SGHAT, CDR2 FQNNGV. V lost 5 bases, J lost 4 bases, and 17 bases lay in between.

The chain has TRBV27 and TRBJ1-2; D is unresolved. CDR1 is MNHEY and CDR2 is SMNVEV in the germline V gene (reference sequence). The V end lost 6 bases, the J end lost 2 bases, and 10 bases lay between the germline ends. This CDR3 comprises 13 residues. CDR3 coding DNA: TGTGCCAGCAGAGGGCAGGAAAACTATGGCTACACCTTC. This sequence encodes CASRGQENYGYTF.

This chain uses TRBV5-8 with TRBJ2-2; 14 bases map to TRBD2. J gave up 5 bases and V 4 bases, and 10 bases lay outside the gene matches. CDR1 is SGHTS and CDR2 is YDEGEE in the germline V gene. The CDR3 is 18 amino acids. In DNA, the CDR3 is TGTGCCAGCAGCGCCCTGATGACTAGCGGGGGGGCAACCGGGGAGCTGTTTTTT. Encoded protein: CASSALMTSGGATGELFF. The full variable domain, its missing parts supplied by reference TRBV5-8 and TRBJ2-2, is EAGVTQSPTHLIKTRGQQATLRCSPISGHTSVYWYQQALGLGLQFLLWYDEGEERNRGNFPPRFSGRQFPNYSSELNVNALELEDSALYLCASSALMTSGGATGELFFGEGSRLTVL.

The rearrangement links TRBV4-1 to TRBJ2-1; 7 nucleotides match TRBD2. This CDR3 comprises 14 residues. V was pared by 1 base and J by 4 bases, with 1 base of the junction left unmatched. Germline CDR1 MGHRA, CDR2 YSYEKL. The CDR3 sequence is CASSQVGGYNEQFF. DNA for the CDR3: TGCGCCAGCAGCCAAGTCGGGGGGTACAATGAGCAGTTCTTC.

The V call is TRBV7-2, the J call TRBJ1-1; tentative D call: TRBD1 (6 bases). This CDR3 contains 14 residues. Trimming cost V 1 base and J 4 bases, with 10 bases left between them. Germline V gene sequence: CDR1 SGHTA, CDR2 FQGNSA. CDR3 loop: CASSLVGGPTEAFF. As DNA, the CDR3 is TGTGCCAGCAGCTTAGTGGGGGGCCCCACTGAAGCTTTCTTT.

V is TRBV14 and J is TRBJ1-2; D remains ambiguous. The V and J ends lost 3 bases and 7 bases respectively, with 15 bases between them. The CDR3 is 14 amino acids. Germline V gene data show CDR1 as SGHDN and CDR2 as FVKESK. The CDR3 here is CASSQAPGIRGYTF. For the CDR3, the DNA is TGTGCCAGCAGCCAGGCTCCGGGGATCCGTGGCTACACCTTC. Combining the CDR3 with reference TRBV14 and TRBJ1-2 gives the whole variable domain EAGVTQFPSHSVIEKGQTVTLRCDPISGHDNLYWYRRVMGKEIKFLLHFVKESKQDESGMPNNRFLAERTGGTYSTLKVQPAELEDSGVYFCASSQAPGIRGYTFGSGTRLTVV.

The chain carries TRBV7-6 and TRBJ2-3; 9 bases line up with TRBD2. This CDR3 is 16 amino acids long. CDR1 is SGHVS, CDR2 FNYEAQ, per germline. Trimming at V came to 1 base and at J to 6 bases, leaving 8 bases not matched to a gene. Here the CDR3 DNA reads TGTGCCAGCAGCTTAGGTAGCGGGGGAGGCCCTGATACGCAGTATTTT. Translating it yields CASSLGSGGGPDTQYF.

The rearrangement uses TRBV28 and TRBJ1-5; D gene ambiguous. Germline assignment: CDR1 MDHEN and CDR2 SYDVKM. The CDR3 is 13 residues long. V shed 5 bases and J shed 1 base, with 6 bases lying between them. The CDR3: CASSIKSNQPQHF. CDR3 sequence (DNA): TGTGCCAGCAGTATAAAAAGCAATCAGCCCCAGCATTTT.

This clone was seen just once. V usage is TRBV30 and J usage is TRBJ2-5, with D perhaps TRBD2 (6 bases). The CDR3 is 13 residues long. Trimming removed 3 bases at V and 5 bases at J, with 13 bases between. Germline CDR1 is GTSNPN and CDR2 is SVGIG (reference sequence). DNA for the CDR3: TGTGCCTGGAGCCTGGGGGGAGGCGAGACCCAGTACTTC. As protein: CAWSLGGGETQYF.

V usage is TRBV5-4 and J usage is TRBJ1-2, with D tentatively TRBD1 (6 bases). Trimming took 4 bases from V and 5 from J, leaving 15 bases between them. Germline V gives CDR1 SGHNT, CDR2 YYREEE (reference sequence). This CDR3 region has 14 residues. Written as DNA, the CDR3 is TGTGCCAGCAGCCTGCCGACCCAGGGGTATGGCTACACCTTC. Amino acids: CASSLPTQGYGYTF.

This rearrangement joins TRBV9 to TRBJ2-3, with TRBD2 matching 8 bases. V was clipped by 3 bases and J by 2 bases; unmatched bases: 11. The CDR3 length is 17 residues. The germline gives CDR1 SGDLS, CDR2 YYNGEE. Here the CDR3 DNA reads TGTGCCAGCAGCGCGATGGTCCTAGCGGGCCTCACAGATACGCAGTATTTT. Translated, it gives CASSAMVLAGLTDTQYF.

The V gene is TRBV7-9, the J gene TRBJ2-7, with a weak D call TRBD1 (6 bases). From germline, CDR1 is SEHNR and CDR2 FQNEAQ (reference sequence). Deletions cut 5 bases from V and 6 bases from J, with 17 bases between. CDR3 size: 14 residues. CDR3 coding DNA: TGTGCCAGCAGCCCTACTGGGCAGGGGAGCGAGCAGTACTTC. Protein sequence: CASSPTGQGSEQYF. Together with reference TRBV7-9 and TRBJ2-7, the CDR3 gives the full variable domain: DTGVSQNPRHKITKRGQNVTFRCDPISEHNRLYWYRQTLGQGPEFLTYFQNEAQLEKSRLLSDRFSAERPKGSFSTLEIQRTEQGDSAMYLCASSPTGQGSEQYFGPGTRLTVT.

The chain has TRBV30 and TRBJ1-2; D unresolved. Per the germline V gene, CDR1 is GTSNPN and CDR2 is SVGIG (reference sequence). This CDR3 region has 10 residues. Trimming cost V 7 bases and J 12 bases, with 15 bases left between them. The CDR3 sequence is CALKGHKNTF. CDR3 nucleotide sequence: TGTGCCTTGAAGGGTCACAAGAACACCTTC.

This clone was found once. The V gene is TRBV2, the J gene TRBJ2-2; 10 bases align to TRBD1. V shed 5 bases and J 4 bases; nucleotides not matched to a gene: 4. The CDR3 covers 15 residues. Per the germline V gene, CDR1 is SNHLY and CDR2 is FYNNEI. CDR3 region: CASSPGTGVTGELFF. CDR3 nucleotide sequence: TGTGCCAGCAGTCCGGGGACAGGGGTCACCGGGGAGCTGTTTTTT.

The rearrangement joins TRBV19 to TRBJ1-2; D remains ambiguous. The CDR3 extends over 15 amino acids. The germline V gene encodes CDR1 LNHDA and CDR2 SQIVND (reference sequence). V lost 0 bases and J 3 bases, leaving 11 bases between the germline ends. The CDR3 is CASSIDAQNYYGYTF. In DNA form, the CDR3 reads TGTGCCAGTAGTATAGATGCACAGAACTACTATGGCTACACCTTC.

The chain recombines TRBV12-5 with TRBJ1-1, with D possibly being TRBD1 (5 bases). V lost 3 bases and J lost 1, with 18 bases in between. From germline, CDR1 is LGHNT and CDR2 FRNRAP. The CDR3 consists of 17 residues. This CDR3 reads CASGFGTKDHENTEAFF. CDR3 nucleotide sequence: TGTGCTAGTGGTTTCGGGACGAAGGATCATGAGAACACTGAAGCTTTCTTT.

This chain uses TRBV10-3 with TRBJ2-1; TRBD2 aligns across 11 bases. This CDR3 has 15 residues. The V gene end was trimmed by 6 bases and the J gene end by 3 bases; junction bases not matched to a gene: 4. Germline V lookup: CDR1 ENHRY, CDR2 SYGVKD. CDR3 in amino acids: CAISTSGGGYNEQFF. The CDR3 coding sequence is TGTGCCATCAGCACTAGCGGGGGCGGCTACAATGAGCAGTTCTTC.

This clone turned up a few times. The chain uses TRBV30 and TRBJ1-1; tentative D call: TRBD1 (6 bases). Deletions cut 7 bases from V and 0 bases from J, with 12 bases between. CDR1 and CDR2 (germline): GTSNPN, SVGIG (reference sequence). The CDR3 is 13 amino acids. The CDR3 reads CALDRGMNTEAFF. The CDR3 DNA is TGTGCCTTGGACAGAGGAATGAACACTGAAGCTTTCTTT.

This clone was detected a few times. DNA of the CDR3: TGTGCCAGCAGTGAATGGGGACAAGCTTATCAGCCCCAGCATTTT. This translates into CASSEWGQAYQPQHF. The V call is TRBV2, the J call TRBJ1-5; TRBD1 might be the D (6 bases). Trimming took off 2 bases at V and 5 bases at J, with 13 bases between the two ends. In germline, CDR1 is SNHLY, CDR2 FYNNEI. This CDR3 comprises 15 residues.

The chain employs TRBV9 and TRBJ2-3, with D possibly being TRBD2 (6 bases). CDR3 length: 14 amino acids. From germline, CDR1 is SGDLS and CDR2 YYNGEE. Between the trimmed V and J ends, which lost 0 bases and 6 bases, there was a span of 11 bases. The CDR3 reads CASSVGLASDTQYF. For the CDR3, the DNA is TGTGCCAGCAGCGTAGGGCTAGCGAGCGATACGCAGTATTTT.

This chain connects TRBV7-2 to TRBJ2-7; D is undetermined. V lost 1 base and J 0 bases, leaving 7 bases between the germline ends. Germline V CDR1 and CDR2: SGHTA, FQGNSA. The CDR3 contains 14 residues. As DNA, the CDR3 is TGTGCCAGCAGCTTAGGGATAGGCTCCTACGAGCAGTACTTC. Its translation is CASSLGIGSYEQYF. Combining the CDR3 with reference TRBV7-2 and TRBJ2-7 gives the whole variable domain GAGVSQSPSNKVTEKGKDVELRCDPISGHTALYWYRQSLGQGLEFLIYFQGNSAPDKSGLPSDRFSAERTGGSVSTLTIQRTQQEDSAVYLCASSLGIGSYEQYFGPGTRLTVT.

The CDR3 protein is CASRSPSTDTQYF. CDR3 in DNA: TGTGCCAGCAGGAGCCCGAGCACAGATACGCAGTATTTT. The chain couples TRBV6-5 to TRBJ2-3; D gene unclear. Germline V gene lookup returns CDR1 MNHEY and CDR2 SVGAGI. The CDR3 extends over 13 amino acids. V was cut by 6 bases and J by 0 bases, with 7 bases left in between.

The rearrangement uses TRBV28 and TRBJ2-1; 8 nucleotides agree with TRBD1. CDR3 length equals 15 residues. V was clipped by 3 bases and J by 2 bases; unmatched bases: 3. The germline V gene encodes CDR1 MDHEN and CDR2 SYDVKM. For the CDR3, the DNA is TGTGCCAGCAGTTTTACAGGGGGGACCTACAATGAGCAGTTCTTC. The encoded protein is CASSFTGGTYNEQFF.